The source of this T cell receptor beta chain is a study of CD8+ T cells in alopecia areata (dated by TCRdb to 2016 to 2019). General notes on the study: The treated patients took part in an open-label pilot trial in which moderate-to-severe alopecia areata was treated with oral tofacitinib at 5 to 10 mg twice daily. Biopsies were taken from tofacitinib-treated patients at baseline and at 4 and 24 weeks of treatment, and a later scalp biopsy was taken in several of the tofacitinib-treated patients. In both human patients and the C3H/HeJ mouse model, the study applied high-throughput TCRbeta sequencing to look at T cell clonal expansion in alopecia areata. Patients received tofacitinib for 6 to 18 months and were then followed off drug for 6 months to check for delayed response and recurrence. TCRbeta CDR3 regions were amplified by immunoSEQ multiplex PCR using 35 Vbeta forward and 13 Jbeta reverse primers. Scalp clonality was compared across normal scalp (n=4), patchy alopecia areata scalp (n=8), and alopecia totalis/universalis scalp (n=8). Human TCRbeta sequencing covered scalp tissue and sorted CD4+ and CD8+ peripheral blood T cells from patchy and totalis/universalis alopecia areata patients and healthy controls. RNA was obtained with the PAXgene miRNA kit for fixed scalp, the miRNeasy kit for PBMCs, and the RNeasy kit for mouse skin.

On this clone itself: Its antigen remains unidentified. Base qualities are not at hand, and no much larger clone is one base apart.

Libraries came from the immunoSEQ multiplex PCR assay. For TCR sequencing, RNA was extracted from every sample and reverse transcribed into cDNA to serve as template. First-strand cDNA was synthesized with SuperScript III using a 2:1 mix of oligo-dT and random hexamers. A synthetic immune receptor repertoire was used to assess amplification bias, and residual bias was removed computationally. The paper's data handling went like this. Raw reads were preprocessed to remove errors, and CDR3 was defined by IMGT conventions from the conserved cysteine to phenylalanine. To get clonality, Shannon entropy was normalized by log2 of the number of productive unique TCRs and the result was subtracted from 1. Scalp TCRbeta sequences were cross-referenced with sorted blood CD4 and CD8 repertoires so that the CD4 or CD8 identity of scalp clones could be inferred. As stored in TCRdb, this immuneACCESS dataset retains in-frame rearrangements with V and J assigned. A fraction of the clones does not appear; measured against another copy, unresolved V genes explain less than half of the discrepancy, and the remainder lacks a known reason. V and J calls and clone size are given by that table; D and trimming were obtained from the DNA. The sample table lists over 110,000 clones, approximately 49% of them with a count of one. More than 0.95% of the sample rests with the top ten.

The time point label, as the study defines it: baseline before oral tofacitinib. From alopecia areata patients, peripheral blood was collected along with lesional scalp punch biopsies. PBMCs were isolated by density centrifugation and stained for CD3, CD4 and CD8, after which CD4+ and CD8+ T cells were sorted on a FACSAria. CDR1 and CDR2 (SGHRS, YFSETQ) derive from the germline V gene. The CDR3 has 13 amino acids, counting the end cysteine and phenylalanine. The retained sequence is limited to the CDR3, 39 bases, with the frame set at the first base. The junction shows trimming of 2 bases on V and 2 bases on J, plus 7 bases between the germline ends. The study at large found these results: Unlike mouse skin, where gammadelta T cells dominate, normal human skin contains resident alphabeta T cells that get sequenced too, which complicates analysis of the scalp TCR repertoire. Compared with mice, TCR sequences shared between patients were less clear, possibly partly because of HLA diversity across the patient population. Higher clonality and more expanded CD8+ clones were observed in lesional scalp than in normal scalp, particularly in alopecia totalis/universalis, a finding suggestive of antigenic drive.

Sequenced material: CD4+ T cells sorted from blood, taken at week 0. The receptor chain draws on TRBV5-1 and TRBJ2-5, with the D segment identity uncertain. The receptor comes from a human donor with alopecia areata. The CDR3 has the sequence CASSFRPQETQYF. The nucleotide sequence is TGCGCCAGCAGCTTCCGACCACAAGAGACCCAGTACTTC.